The entry that follows covers one T cell receptor (beta chain) sequence. What it recognizes is unknown. This sample is part of a study of beta chain features in type 1 diabetes. Regarding the study as a whole: Significant though moderate, a shortening of TCRB CDR3s appeared in all four CD4+ subsets of Type 1 diabetes patients. A potential PCR bias toward shorter templates would be equal in patient and control samples. A greater similarity of naive, central memory and Treg TCRB repertoires was seen among patients than among healthy donors.

The investigators reverse transcribed all of the isolated RNA, so they sequenced expressed TCRB transcripts. Each sample of naive, central memory or regulatory T cells had, on average, around 3.5 million reads. The data were produced by immunoSEQ multiplex PCR, yet TCRdb's version contains in-frame clones alone and is incomplete. The data hold around 100,000 clones, with about 26% observed a single time. In germline, CDR1 is MDHEN, CDR2 SYDVKM. Trimming left V 3 bases short and J 2 bases short, with 19 bases between. This CDR3 is 17 amino acids long. This clonotype was sampled from a young woman with type 1 diabetes. The sequenced material came from central memory CD4+ T cells from blood. This chain links TRBV28 with TRBJ2-5; a weak D match, TRBD1 (6 bases). The chain's CDR3 is CASSFAGSPGTQETQYF. DNA for the CDR3: TGTGCCAGCAGTTTCGCTGGGTCACCAGGGACACAAGAGACCCAGTACTTC.